The present entry profiles one TCR beta chain with its context. The CDR3 is 16 amino acids. CDR1 and CDR2 (germline): SGDLS, YYNGEE. V lost 5 bases and J lost 2; bases outside the gene matches: 4. The data are from a study of cytomegalovirus exposure and HLA in healthy donors. Data came from immunoSEQ multiplex PCR; TCRdb stores just in-frame clones and leaves some out. Of 250,000 or so clones detected, almost 90% appear once; the ten largest clones hold under 0.4%. The material sequenced was PBMCs. This sequence originates from a woman under 30 in good health and CMV-seronegative. The V gene is TRBV9, the J gene TRBJ1-6, with 10 bases that match TRBD1. Here the CDR3 reads CASSAGTGAYNSPLHF. CDR3 nucleotide sequence: TGTGCCAGCAGTGCCGGGACAGGGGCCTATAATTCACCCCTCCACTTT.